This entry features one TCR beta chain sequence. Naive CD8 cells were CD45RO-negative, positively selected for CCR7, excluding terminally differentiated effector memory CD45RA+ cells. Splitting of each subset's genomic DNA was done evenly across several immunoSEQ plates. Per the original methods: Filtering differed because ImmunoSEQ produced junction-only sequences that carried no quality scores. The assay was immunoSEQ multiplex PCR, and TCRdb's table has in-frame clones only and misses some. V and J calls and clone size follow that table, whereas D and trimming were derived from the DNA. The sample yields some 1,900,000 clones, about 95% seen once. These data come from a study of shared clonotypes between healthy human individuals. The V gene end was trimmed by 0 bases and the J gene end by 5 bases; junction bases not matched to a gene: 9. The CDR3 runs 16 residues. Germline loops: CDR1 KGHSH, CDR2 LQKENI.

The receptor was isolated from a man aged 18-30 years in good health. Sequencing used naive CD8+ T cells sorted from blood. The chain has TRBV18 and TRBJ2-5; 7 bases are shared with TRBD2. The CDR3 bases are TGTGCCAGCTCACCACCGGCGACGGGAGGCGATGAGACCCAGTACTTC. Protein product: CASSPPATGGDETQYF.